The 9 T cell receptor beta chains reported below all come from one sample, sequenced in a study of blood T cells in healthy people across ages. Then a second PCR, running roughly 7 to 11 cycles, was carried out with a sample-barcoded 5' primer and a J-beta primer mix. In TCRdb, the 5' RACE reads were re-called with MiXCR into one record per CDR3 protein. The table has around 1,800,000 distinct CDR3 sequences, about two fifths seen once; the top ten hold about 21%. Sample: blood. The receptors come from a human donor in good health.

The sample holds a few counts of this clonotype. The V gene is TRBV29-1, the J gene TRBJ1-2, with 7 bases fitting TRBD1. The trim removed 0 bases at V and 4 bases at J, leaving 8 bases unmatched. This CDR3 is built from 15 residues. The germline CDR1 and CDR2 sequences are SQVTM and ANQGSEA. The CDR3 protein is CSVEDSIQGSYGYTF. The CDR3 bases are TGCAGCGTTGAAGACTCTATACAGGGGAGCTATGGCTACACCTTC.

This clonotype was detected only a few times. The chain carries TRBV29-1 and TRBJ2-1; 9 bases are a match to TRBD1. Germline V gene lookup returns CDR1 SQVTM and CDR2 ANQGSEA. This CDR3 has 14 amino acids. J was trimmed by 7 bases and V by 7 bases; bases with no gene match: 11. The CDR3 DNA is TGCAGCGCCCAGAGGGGACAGGGAGTGAATGAGCAGTTCTTC. Translated: CSAQRGQGVNEQFF.

This clonotype was detected only a few times. The chain employs TRBV11-2 and TRBJ2-7; D unclear. Per germline, CDR1 SGHAT and CDR2 FQNNGV. This CDR3 contains 15 residues. Trimming stripped 3 bases from V and 2 bases from J, with 14 bases between. The CDR3 sequence: CASSLEAWETYEQYF. CDR3 nucleotide sequence: TGTGCCAGCAGCTTGGAAGCGTGGGAAACCTACGAGCAGTACTTC.

The chain uses TRBV29-1 and TRBJ2-7; perhaps TRBD2 as D (5 bases). Germline-derived CDR1 and CDR2 are SQVTM and ANQGSEA. This CDR3 is 11 amino acids long. Deletions cut 5 bases from V and 6 bases from J, with 11 bases between. Written as DNA, the CDR3 is TGCAGCGTTCGGGGTTCGGTCGAGCAGTACTTC. It yields the protein CSVRGSVEQYF.

The genes are TRBV6-1 and TRBJ1-1; TRBD1 might be the D (5 bases). The V end was cut by 2 bases, the J end by 7 bases, with 11 bases between. The CDR3 is 13 amino acids. Germline assignment: CDR1 MNHNS and CDR2 SASEGT. The chain's CDR3 is CASSEQRRDEAFF. CDR3 coding DNA: TGTGCCAGCAGTGAACAGCGCAGGGATGAAGCTTTCTTT.

This clonotype was seen only a few times. The gene calls are TRBV27 and TRBJ1-4, with D perhaps TRBD1 (5 bases). V was pared by 7 bases and J by 2 bases, with 8 bases between. This CDR3 is built from 13 residues. Germline CDR1 reads MNHEY; CDR2 reads SMNVEV (reference sequence). CDR3: CASKGFTNEKLFF. The CDR3 nucleotides are TGTGCCAGCAAGGGGTTCACTAATGAAAAACTGTTTTTT.

This clonotype was picked up many times. This chain links TRBV18 with TRBJ1-1, with D perhaps TRBD1 (5 bases). CDR1 is KGHSH and CDR2 is LQKENI in the germline V gene. V was cut by 8 bases and J by 1 base, with 8 bases left in between. The CDR3 totals 12 residues. The CDR3 bases are TGTGCCAGCAGCCAGGGGAACACTGAAGCTTTCTTT. Its protein is CASSQGNTEAFF.

The V and J genes are TRBV25-1 and TRBJ1-5, with a possible D match to TRBD1 (6 bases). The CDR3 is 14 residues long. V lost 2 bases and J 10 bases, leaving 15 bases between the germline ends. Germline-derived CDR1 and CDR2 are MGHDK and SYGVNS. The CDR3: CASSENRVRQPQHF. CDR3 nucleotides: TGTGCCAGCAGTGAAAACAGGGTGCGCCAACCCCAGCATTTT.

The CDR3 region is CASSQDLFLLFAEAFF. The CDR3 coding sequence is TGTGCCAGCAGCCAAGATCTGTTCTTACTCTTCGCTGAAGCTTTCTTT. This chain uses TRBV4-2 with TRBJ1-1; D ambiguous. The CDR3 is 16 residues long. Trimming stripped 0 bases from V and 6 bases from J, with 17 bases between. Germline assignment: CDR1 LGHNA and CDR2 YNFKEQ.